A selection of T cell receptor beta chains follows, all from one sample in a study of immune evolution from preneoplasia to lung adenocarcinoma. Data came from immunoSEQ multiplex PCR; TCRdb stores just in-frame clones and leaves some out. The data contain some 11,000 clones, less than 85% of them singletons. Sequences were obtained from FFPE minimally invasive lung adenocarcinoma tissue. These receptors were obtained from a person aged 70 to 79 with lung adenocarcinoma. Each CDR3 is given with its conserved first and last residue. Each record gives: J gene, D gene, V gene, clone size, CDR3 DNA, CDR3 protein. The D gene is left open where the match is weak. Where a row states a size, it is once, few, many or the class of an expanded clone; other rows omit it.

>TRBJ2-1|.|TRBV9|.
TGTGCCAGCAGCGTAGATCTGGGGACAGAGGGAATTAGCGGGAAGACCAGTGAGCAGTTCTTC
CASSVDLGTEGISGKTSEQFF
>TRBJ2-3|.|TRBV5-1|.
TGCGCCAGCAGCTTGGCGGCAGCAGATACGCAGTATTTT
CASSLAAADTQYF
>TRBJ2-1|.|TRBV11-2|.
TGTGCCAGCAGCTTAGGGGGGGTCGGCAATGAGCAGTTCTTC
CASSLGGVGNEQFF
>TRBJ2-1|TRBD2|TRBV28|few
TGTGCCAGCAGCCCTGGGGGGGGGAATGAGCAGTTCTTC
CASSPGGGNEQFF
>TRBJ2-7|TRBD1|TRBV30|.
TGTGCCTGGAGTGTAAACAGGGGTTCCGAGCAGTACTTC
CAWSVNRGSEQYF
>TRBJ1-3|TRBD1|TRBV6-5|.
TGTGCCAGCAGTTATGACAGGGGTGGAGGAAACACCATATATTTT
CASSYDRGGGNTIYF
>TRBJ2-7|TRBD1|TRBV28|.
TGTGCCAGCAGTTCCCGGGACAGGGGATACGAGCAGTACTTC
CASSSRDRGYEQYF
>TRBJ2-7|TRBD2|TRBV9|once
TGTGCCAGCAGCGAACACGCCGGACTAGCGGGAGGGGGCGAGCAGTACTTC
CASSEHAGLAGGGEQYF
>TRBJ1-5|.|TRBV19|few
TGTGCCAGTCGACCCGGATCGACAGGCAATCAGCCCCAGCATTTT
CASRPGSTGNQPQHF
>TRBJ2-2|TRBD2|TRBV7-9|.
TGTGCCAGCAGCACTACTAGCGGGGGGGCCTCTGGGGAGCTGTTTTTT
CASSTTSGGASGELFF
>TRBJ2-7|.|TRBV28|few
TGTGCCAGCAGTCCAGGCGGAGGCAGCGGCTACGAGCAGTACTTC
CASSPGGGSGYEQYF
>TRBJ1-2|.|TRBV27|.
TGTGCCAGCAGTCAACGAGGTCTCCGGGGCTACACCTTC
CASSQRGLRGYTF
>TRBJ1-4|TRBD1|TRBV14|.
TGTGCCAGCAGAAGGACAGGGACCGAAAAACTGTTTTTT
CASRRTGTEKLFF
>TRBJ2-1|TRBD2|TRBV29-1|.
TGCAGCGTCGGGACTAGAAGCAATGAGCAGTTCTTC
CSVGTRSNEQFF
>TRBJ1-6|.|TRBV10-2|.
TGCGCCAGCATCGGCACGCGGGCCGATAATTCACCCCTCCACTTT
CASIGTRADNSPLHF
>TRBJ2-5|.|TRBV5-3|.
TGTGCCAGAAGCCCTGGCCGCAGGGAGGAGACCCAGTACTTC
CARSPGRREETQYF
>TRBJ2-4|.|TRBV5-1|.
TGCGCCAGCAGCTTTAGCAGGTCCAAAAACATTCAGTACTTC
CASSFSRSKNIQYF
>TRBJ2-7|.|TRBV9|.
TGTGCCAGCAGCCCGGGGGACGGACGCTCCTACGAGCAGTACTTC
CASSPGDGRSYEQYF
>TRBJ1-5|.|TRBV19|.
TGTGCCAGTAGTATAGGCAGGCCTAGCAATCAGCCCCAGCATTTT
CASSIGRPSNQPQHF
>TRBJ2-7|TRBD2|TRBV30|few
TGTGCCTGGAGTAGGGGACTAGCGGGAGGAGGAGGCGAGCAGTACTTC
CAWSRGLAGGGGEQYF
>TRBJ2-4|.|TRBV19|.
TGTGCCAGTAGTCCTCAGGGGAGTACTCAGTACTTC
CASSPQGSTQYF
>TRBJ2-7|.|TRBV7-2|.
TGTGCCAGCAGTCCGGGGGGCAAGCAGTACTTC
CASSPGGKQYF
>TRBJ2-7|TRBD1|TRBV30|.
TGTGCCTGGAGTGTTCCCGGGACAGGAGGTTACGAGCAGTACTTC
CAWSVPGTGGYEQYF
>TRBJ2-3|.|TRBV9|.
TGTGCCAGCAGCGTAGGGATCCTCCCGAGGGATACGCAGTATTTT
CASSVGILPRDTQYF
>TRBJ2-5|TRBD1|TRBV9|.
TGTGCCAGCAGCGTAGGGCCCGAAGGGGGCGGTGAGACCCAGTACTTC
CASSVGPEGGGETQYF
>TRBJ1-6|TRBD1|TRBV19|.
TGTGCCAGTAGTCCCACTCAACAGGGGTCTTCACCCCTCCACTTT
CASSPTQQGSSPLHF
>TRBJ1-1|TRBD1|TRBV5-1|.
TGCGCCAGCAGCGGACAGGCGAACACTGAAGCTTTCTTT
CASSGQANTEAFF
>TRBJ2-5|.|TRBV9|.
TGTGCCAGCAGCCCCCGACAGACTCAAGAGACCCAGTACTTC
CASSPRQTQETQYF
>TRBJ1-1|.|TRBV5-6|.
TGTGCCAGCAGCTTGGTTTCGCACGGGAACACTGAAGCTTTCTTT
CASSLVSHGNTEAFF
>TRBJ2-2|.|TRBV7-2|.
TGTGCCAGCAGCCCGCGGGGCCCGGGAACCGGGGAGCTGTTTTTT
CASSPRGPGTGELFF
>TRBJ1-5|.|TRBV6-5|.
TGTGCCAGCAGTTTCTCAGGGTCAGGTCAGCCCCAGCATTTT
CASSFSGSGQPQHF
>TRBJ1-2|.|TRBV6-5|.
TGTGCCAGCAGGACGGGGTCAAACTATGGCTACACCTTC
CASRTGSNYGYTF
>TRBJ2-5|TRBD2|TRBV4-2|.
TGTGCCAGCAGCCAGACGACTAGCGGGCAGGGGACCCAGTACTTC
CASSQTTSGQGTQYF
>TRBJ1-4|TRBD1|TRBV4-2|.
TGTGCCAGCAGCCACCTGGACAGGGGGCAGGATGAAAAACTGTTTTTT
CASSHLDRGQDEKLFF
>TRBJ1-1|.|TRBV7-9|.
TGTGCCAGCAGTTCGAGGGACACTGAAGCTTTCTTT
CASSSRDTEAFF
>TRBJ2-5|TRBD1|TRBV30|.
TGTGCCCGACAGGGATATAGGGGCGGGACCCAGTACTTC
CARQGYRGGTQYF
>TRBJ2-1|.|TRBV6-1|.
TGTGCCAGCAGTCCTCGGGCAGCTTCCTACAATGAGCAGTTCTTC
CASSPRAASYNEQFF
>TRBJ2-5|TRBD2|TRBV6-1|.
TGTGCCAGCAGTGATCGGGGTTGGCGGGAGGGGGAGACCCAGTACTTC
CASSDRGWREGETQYF
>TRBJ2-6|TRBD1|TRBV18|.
TGTGCCAGCTCTAATACCGGGACAGGGGATTCTGGGGCCAACGTCCTGACTTTC
CASSNTGTGDSGANVLTF
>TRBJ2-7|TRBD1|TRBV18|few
TGTGCCAGCTCACAAGGGACAGGGTACGAGCAGTACTTC
CASSQGTGYEQYF
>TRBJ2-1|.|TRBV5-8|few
TGTGCCAGCAGCCCGGCGCATGAGCAGTTCTTC
CASSPAHEQFF
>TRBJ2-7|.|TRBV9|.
TGTGCCAGCAGCAAACGGGGAGGGGGCGAGCAGTACTTC
CASSKRGGGEQYF
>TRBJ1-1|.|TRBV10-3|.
TGTGCCATCCTAGAGGGTGGCGAAGCTTTCTTT
CAILEGGEAFF
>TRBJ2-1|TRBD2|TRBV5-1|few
TGCGCCAGCAGCACGACTAGCGGCTACAATGAGCAGTTCTTC
CASSTTSGYNEQFF
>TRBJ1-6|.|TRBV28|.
TGTGCCAGCAGTCGTCCAGGGGATCGGTATAATTCACCCCTCCACTTT
CASSRPGDRYNSPLHF
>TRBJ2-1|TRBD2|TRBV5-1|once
TGCGCCAGCAGCTCTCGGACTAGCGGGAGAGGTCGGACTGAGCAGTTCTTC
CASSSRTSGRGRTEQFF
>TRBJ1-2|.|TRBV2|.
TGTGCCAGCAGTGAAGATCCCCGGGTGTATGGCTACACCTTC
CASSEDPRVYGYTF
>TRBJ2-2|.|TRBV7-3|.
TGTGCCAGCAGCCGGTCGAACACCGGGGAGCTGTTTTTT
CASSRSNTGELFF
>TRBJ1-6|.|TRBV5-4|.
TGTGCCAGCAGCTCGGTGACCTCACCCCTCCACTTT
CASSSVTSPLHF
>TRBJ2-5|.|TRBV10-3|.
TGTGCCATCAGTGGGCTAGGAGAGACCCAGTACTTC
CAISGLGETQYF
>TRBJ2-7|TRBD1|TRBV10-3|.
TGTGCCATGGGGCGGGGACAGGGTTTCTACGAGCAGTACTTC
CAMGRGQGFYEQYF
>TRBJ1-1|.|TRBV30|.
TGTGCCTGGGGCGGGTACAATGAAGCTTTCTTT
CAWGGYNEAFF
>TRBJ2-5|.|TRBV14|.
TGTGCCAGCAGCCAAGGCGTTCTCCCCGGCACGGAGACCCAGTACTTC
CASSQGVLPGTETQYF
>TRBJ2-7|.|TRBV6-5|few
TGTGCCAGCAGTACCGGGACCGCAACAGAGCAGTACTTC
CASSTGTATEQYF